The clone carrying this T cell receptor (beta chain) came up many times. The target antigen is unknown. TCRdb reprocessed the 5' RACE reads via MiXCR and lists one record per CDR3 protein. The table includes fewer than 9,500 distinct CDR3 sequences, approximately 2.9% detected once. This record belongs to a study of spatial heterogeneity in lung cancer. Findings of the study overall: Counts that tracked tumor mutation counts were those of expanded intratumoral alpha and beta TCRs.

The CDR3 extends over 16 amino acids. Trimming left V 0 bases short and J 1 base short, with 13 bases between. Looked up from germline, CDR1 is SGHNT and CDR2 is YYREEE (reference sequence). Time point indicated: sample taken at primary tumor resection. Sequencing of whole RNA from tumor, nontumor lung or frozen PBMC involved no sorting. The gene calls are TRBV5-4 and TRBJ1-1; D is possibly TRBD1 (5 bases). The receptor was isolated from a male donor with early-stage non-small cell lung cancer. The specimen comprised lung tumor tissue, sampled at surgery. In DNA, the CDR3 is TGTGCCAGCAGCTTGGCCGGTTCTAGGGGGAACACTGAAGCTTTCTTT. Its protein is CASSLAGSRGNTEAFF.